The entry below gives a single TCR beta chain sequence along with its context. These data originate in a study of control samples from healthy donors and cancer patients. Germline lookup yields CDR1 SGHDT and CDR2 YYEEEE. V shed 0 bases and J shed 1 base, with 4 bases lying between them. This CDR3 comprises 13 residues. Repertoires were generated with immunoSEQ multiplex PCR, while TCRdb's copy carries only in-frame clones and drops some. This table holds about 80,000 clones, roughly nine tenths found once. This sequence originates from a man aged 50-59 years in good health. Sequences were obtained from blood. The chain employs TRBV5-6 and TRBJ1-1; D ambiguous. The DNA of the CDR3 is TGTGCCAGCAGCTTGGGCAGGAACACTGAAGCTTTCTTT. Amino acid sequence: CASSLGRNTEAFF.